This is a list of T cell receptor beta chains from one sample in a study of T cells in tumors after PD-1 blockade. TCRdb's copy holds only in-frame clones and misses some; the assay was immunoSEQ multiplex PCR. The table has about 19,000 clones, over 70% seen once. This specimen was PBMCs, taken after anti-PD-1 therapy. The origin of the receptors is a human donor with advanced basal cell or squamous cell carcinoma (not recorded which). The CDR3 runs from the conserved cysteine through the conserved F or W. The order of the fields is J gene, D gene, V gene, CDR3 length, clone size, CDR3 protein, CDR3 DNA. A D gene is named only where the DNA matches it firmly. The listing skips clone size in some rows; elsewhere it reads once, few, many or a size class.

j_gene: TRBJ2-2; d_gene: TRBD2; v_gene: TRBV7-8; len: 17; abundance: NA; CDR3aa: CASSLASGGAGTGELFF; CDR3nt: TGTGCCAGCAGCTTAGCGAGCGGGGGGGCCGGGACCGGGGAGCTGTTTTTT
j_gene: TRBJ1-2; d_gene: TRBD1; v_gene: TRBV4-1; len: 14; abundance: NA; CDR3aa: CASSQSRGAYGYTF; CDR3nt: TGCGCCAGCAGCCAATCCAGGGGGGCCTATGGCTACACCTTC
j_gene: TRBJ1-1; d_gene: NA; v_gene: TRBV7-8; len: 14; abundance: NA; CDR3aa: CASSLNSMNTEAFF; CDR3nt: TGTGCCAGCAGCTTAAACAGCATGAACACTGAAGCTTTCTTT
j_gene: TRBJ2-3; d_gene: TRBD2; v_gene: TRBV5-1; len: 18; abundance: NA; CDR3aa: CASSFYQSLAGPTDTQYF; CDR3nt: TGCGCCAGCAGCTTCTACCAAAGCCTAGCGGGGCCCACAGATACGCAGTATTTT
j_gene: TRBJ2-3; d_gene: NA; v_gene: TRBV10-3; len: 14; abundance: few; CDR3aa: CAISHDSSTDTQYF; CDR3nt: TGTGCCATCAGTCACGACTCTAGCACAGATACGCAGTATTTT
j_gene: TRBJ2-3; d_gene: NA; v_gene: TRBV25-1; len: 14; abundance: NA; CDR3aa: CASSEFSEADTQYF; CDR3nt: TGTGCCAGCAGTGAATTTAGCGAGGCAGATACGCAGTATTTT
j_gene: TRBJ2-3; d_gene: TRBD2; v_gene: TRBV11-2; len: 18; abundance: NA; CDR3aa: CASSRLVASGTLTDTQYF; CDR3nt: TGTGCCAGCAGCCGCCTGGTGGCTAGCGGGACCCTCACAGATACGCAGTATTTT
j_gene: TRBJ1-6; d_gene: NA; v_gene: TRBV10-3; len: 16; abundance: few; CDR3aa: CAISEAGEAANSPLHF; CDR3nt: TGTGCCATCAGTGAGGCAGGGGAAGCGGCTAATTCACCCCTCCACTTT
j_gene: TRBJ2-7; d_gene: NA; v_gene: TRBV6-2/TRBV6-3; len: 12; abundance: NA; CDR3aa: CASSHNSYEQYF; CDR3nt: TGTGCCAGCAGTCACAACTCCTACGAGCAGTACTTC
j_gene: TRBJ2-7; d_gene: NA; v_gene: TRBV12-3/TRBV12-4; len: 13; abundance: NA; CDR3aa: CASSTPRRYEQYF; CDR3nt: TGTGCCAGCAGTACCCCCCGCCGGTACGAGCAGTACTTC
j_gene: TRBJ2-1; d_gene: NA; v_gene: TRBV28; len: 12; abundance: NA; CDR3aa: CASILKGEKQFF; CDR3nt: TGTGCCAGCATCCTCAAGGGGGAAAAGCAGTTCTTC
j_gene: TRBJ2-1; d_gene: NA; v_gene: TRBV2; len: 15; abundance: NA; CDR3aa: CASRGGTGVVNEQFF; CDR3nt: TGTGCCAGCAGGGGGGGGACAGGAGTGGTCAATGAGCAGTTCTTC
j_gene: TRBJ2-1; d_gene: TRBD2; v_gene: TRBV7-2; len: 16; abundance: NA; CDR3aa: CASSYGTSGYYNEQFF; CDR3nt: TGTGCCAGCAGCTACGGGACTAGCGGGTACTACAATGAGCAGTTCTTC
j_gene: TRBJ2-6; d_gene: NA; v_gene: TRBV7-9; len: 16; abundance: NA; CDR3aa: CASSLVTGSGANVLTF; CDR3nt: TGTGCCAGCAGCTTAGTAACAGGGTCTGGGGCCAACGTCCTGACTTTC
j_gene: TRBJ2-2; d_gene: TRBD1; v_gene: TRBV14; len: 17; abundance: medium-sized; CDR3aa: CASSQQNPGQVTGELFF; CDR3nt: TGTGCCAGCAGCCAACAAAACCCGGGACAGGTCACCGGGGAGCTGTTTTTT
j_gene: TRBJ1-2; d_gene: NA; v_gene: TRBV7-9; len: 12; abundance: NA; CDR3aa: CASSFSKGGYTF; CDR3nt: TGTGCCAGCAGCTTCAGTAAAGGCGGCTACACCTTC
j_gene: TRBJ2-5; d_gene: TRBD1; v_gene: TRBV18; len: 14; abundance: NA; CDR3aa: CASSLRDSKETQYF; CDR3nt: TGTGCCAGCTCACTCCGGGACAGTAAAGAGACCCAGTACTTC
j_gene: TRBJ1-1; d_gene: NA; v_gene: TRBV28; len: 13; abundance: medium-sized; CDR3aa: CASRQVFGKEAFF; CDR3nt: TGTGCCAGCAGGCAGGTTTTTGGGAAAGAAGCTTTCTTT
j_gene: TRBJ1-2; d_gene: NA; v_gene: TRBV5-4; len: 16; abundance: NA; CDR3aa: CASRALFGAKSYGYTF; CDR3nt: TGTGCCAGCAGAGCACTTTTTGGGGCCAAGAGCTATGGCTACACCTTC
j_gene: TRBJ2-3; d_gene: TRBD2; v_gene: TRBV7-2; len: 16; abundance: NA; CDR3aa: CASSLVSAGAEDTQYF; CDR3nt: TGTGCCAGCAGCTTAGTCTCCGCGGGAGCGGAAGATACGCAGTATTTT
j_gene: TRBJ2-3; d_gene: NA; v_gene: TRBV27; len: 13; abundance: NA; CDR3aa: CASSLFEGDTQYF; CDR3nt: TGTGCCAGCAGTTTATTTGAGGGGGATACGCAGTATTTT
j_gene: TRBJ2-7; d_gene: NA; v_gene: TRBV6-1; len: 13; abundance: NA; CDR3aa: CASSEGPTYEQYF; CDR3nt: TGTGCCAGCAGTGAAGGGCCAACCTACGAGCAGTACTTC
j_gene: TRBJ2-1; d_gene: TRBD2; v_gene: TRBV9; len: 20; abundance: NA; CDR3aa: CASTQSGARGFGSGVNEQFF; CDR3nt: TGTGCCAGCACCCAATCCGGGGCTCGGGGTTTCGGGAGCGGGGTCAATGAGCAGTTCTTC
j_gene: TRBJ1-5; d_gene: NA; v_gene: TRBV7-9; len: 17; abundance: NA; CDR3aa: CASSFSHRAYSNQPQHF; CDR3nt: TGTGCCAGCAGCTTTTCCCACAGGGCGTATAGCAATCAGCCCCAGCATTTT
j_gene: TRBJ1-4; d_gene: TRBD1; v_gene: TRBV6-6; len: 14; abundance: NA; CDR3aa: CASSVGQGREKLFF; CDR3nt: TGTGCCAGCAGTGTGGGACAGGGTCGGGAAAAACTGTTTTTT
j_gene: TRBJ2-1; d_gene: NA; v_gene: TRBV19; len: 12; abundance: NA; CDR3aa: CASTPDSHQPFF; CDR3nt: TGTGCCAGTACCCCGGACAGCCACCAGCCGTTCTTC
j_gene: TRBJ2-1; d_gene: NA; v_gene: TRBV20-1; len: 14; abundance: once; CDR3aa: CSASGLDLNNEQFF; CDR3nt: TGCAGTGCTAGTGGGCTAGATCTTAACAATGAGCAGTTCTTC
j_gene: TRBJ2-7; d_gene: NA; v_gene: TRBV10-3; len: 14; abundance: NA; CDR3aa: CATRFTADSYEQYF; CDR3nt: TGTGCCACCCGGTTCACGGCAGACTCCTACGAGCAGTACTTC
j_gene: TRBJ2-5; d_gene: NA; v_gene: TRBV12-3/TRBV12-4; len: 11; abundance: NA; CDR3aa: CASSLGETQYF; CDR3nt: TGTGCCAGCAGTTTAGGAGAGACCCAGTACTTC
j_gene: TRBJ2-3; d_gene: NA; v_gene: TRBV19; len: 14; abundance: NA; CDR3aa: CASSTRDLPGTQYF; CDR3nt: TGTGCCAGTAGTACTAGAGACTTGCCCGGGACGCAGTATTTT
j_gene: TRBJ2-7; d_gene: NA; v_gene: TRBV4-1; len: 18; abundance: NA; CDR3aa: CASSQEGLEGVKSFEQYF; CDR3nt: TGCGCCAGCAGCCAAGAAGGCCTGGAGGGGGTGAAGTCATTCGAGCAGTACTTC